This T cell receptor (beta chain) emerged from a study of blood T cell repertoires in COVID-19. Some clones are missing from TCRdb's copy, which holds only in-frame ones; the method was immunoSEQ multiplex PCR. The table has roughly 200,000 clones, roughly 88% seen once. This CDR3 is 13 amino acids long. V lost 7 bases and J 5 bases, leaving 11 bases between the germline ends. CDR1 is MNHNY and CDR2 is SVGAGI in the germline V gene (reference sequence). The chain has TRBV6-6 and TRBJ2-2, with D unclear. The source of this sequence is a human donor in a cohort sampled during active COVID-19. The material sequenced was peripheral blood. The CDR3 DNA reads TGTGCCAGCACCACACCCGGGACCGGGGAGCTGTTTTTT. Protein product: CASTTPGTGELFF.